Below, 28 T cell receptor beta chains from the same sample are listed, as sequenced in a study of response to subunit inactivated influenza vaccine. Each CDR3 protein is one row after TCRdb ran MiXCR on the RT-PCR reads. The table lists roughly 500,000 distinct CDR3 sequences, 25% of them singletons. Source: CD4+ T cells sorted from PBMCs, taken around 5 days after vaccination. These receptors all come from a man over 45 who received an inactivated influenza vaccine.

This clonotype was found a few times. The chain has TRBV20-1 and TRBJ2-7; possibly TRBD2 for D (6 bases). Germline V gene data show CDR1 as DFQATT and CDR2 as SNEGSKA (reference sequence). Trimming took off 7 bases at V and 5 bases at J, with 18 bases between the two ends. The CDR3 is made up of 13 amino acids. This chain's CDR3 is CSVASPGVHEQYF. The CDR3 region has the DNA TGCAGTGTAGCATCCCCGGGGGTCCACGAGCAGTACTTC.

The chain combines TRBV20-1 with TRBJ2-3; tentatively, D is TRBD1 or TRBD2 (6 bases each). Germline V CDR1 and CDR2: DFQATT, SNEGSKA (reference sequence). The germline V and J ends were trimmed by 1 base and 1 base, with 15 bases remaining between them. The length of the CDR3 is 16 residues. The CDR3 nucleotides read TGCAGTGCTAGAGCCGCAGAGGGGGGAGGCACAGATACGCAGTATTTT. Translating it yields CSARAAEGGGTDTQYF.

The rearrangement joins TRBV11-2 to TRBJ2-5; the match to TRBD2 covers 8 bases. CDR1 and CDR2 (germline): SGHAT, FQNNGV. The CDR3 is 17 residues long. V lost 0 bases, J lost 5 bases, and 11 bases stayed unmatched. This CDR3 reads CASSLEPGGPLSETQYF. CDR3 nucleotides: TGTGCCAGCAGCTTAGAACCGGGGGGGCCGCTTTCGGAGACCCAGTACTTC.

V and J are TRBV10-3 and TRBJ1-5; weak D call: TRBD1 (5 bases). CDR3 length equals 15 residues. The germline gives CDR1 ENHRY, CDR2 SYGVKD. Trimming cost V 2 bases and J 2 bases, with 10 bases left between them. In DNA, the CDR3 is TGTGCCATCAGTGAGGGGACGGAGGGCAATCAGCCCCAGCATTTT. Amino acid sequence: CAISEGTEGNQPQHF.

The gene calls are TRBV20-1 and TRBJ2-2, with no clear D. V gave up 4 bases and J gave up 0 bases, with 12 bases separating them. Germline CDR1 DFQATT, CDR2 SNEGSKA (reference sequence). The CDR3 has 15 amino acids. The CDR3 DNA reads TGCAGTGCTACCAGCGCCCCTCCGAACACCGGGGAGCTGTTTTTT. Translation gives CSATSAPPNTGELFF.

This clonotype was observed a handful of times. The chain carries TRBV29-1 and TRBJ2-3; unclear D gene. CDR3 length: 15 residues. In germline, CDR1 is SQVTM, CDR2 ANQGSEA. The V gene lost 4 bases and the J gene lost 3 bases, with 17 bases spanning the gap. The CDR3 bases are TGCAGCGTTGTAGGTCTTCCGCTGGGAACAGATACGCAGTATTTT. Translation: CSVVGLPLGTDTQYF.

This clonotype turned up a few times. The CDR3 DNA is TGCAGCGTTCCCCCCCCGCAGAGCTACGAGCAGTACTTC. Translated, it gives CSVPPPQSYEQYF. The chain has TRBV29-1 and TRBJ2-7; no clear D. V was clipped by 5 bases and J by 3 bases, with 14 bases between them. Germline CDR1 is SQVTM and CDR2 is ANQGSEA. There are 13 residues in the CDR3.

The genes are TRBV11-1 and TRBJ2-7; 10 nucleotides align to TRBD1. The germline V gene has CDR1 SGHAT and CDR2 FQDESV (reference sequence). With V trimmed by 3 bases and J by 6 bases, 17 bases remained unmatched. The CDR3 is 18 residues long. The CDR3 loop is CASSFVRDRGAGVREQYF. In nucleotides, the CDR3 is TGTGCCAGCAGCTTCGTACGGGACAGGGGAGCGGGAGTCCGCGAGCAGTACTTC.

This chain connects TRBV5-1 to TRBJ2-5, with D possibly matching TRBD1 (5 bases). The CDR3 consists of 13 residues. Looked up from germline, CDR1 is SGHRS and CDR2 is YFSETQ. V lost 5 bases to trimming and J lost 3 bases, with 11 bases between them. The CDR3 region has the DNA TGCGCCAGCAGATTTGACAGAAAAGAGACCCAGTACTTC. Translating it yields CASRFDRKETQYF.

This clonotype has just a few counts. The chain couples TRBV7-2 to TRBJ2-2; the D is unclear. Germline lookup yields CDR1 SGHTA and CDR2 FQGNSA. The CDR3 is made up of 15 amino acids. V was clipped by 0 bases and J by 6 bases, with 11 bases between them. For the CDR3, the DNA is TGTGCCAGCAGCTTAGCGTTTTATTCGGCCGGGGAGCTGTTTTTT. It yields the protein CASSLAFYSAGELFF.

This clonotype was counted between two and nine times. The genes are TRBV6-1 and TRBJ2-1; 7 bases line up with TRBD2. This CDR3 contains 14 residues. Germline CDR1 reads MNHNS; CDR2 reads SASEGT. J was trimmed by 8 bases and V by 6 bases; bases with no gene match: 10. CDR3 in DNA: TGTGCCAGCAGCGGGGGGACCTACGGAGATGAGCAGTTCTTC. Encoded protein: CASSGGTYGDEQFF.

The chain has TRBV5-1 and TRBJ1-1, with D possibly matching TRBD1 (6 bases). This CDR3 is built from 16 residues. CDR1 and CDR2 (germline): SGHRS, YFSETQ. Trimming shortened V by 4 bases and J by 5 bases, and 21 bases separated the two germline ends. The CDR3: CASSPGGAQLATEAFF. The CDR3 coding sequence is TGCGCCAGCAGCCCCGGGGGGGCACAACTCGCAACTGAAGCTTTCTTT.

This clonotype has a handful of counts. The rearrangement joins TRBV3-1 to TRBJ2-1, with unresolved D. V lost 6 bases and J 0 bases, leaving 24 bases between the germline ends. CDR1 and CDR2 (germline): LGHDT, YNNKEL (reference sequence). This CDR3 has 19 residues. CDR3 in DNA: TGTGCCAGCAGACTCAACCCCCATGGCGGTGCGAGCTCCTACAATGAGCAGTTCTTC. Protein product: CASRLNPHGGASSYNEQFF.

The CDR3 here is CASSEAGTGGYYGYTF. CDR3 coding DNA: TGTGCCAGCAGCGAAGCCGGGACAGGGGGTTACTATGGCTACACCTTC. This chain links TRBV7-2 with TRBJ1-2, with 11 bases identical to TRBD1. V lost 5 bases to trimming and J lost 3 bases; unmatched junction nucleotides: 8. This CDR3 is 16 amino acids long. Per the germline V gene, CDR1 is SGHTA and CDR2 is FQGNSA.

This CDR3 reads CAISLAGEVSGELFF. CDR3 DNA: TGTGCCATCAGTTTAGCGGGAGAAGTCTCCGGGGAGCTGTTTTTT. V gene TRBV10-3 combines with J gene TRBJ2-2; 9 bases are shared with TRBD2. The CDR3 length is 15 residues. V was clipped by 5 bases and J by 6 bases; unmatched bases: 7. Per the germline V gene, CDR1 is ENHRY and CDR2 is SYGVKD.

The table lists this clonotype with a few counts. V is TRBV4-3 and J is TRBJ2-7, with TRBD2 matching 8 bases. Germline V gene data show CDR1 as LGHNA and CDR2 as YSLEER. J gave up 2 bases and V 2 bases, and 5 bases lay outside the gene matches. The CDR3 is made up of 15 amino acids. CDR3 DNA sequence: TGCGCCAGCAGCCAACAATACGGGGGGGCCTACGAGCAGTACTTC. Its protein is CASSQQYGGAYEQYF.

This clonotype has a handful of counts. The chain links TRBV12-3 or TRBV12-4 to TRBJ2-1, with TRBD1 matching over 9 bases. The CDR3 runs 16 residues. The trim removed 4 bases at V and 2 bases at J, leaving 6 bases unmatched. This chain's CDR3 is CASSSRDRGAYNEQFF. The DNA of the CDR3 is TGTGCCAGCAGTTCCCGAGACAGGGGGGCCTACAATGAGCAGTTCTTC.

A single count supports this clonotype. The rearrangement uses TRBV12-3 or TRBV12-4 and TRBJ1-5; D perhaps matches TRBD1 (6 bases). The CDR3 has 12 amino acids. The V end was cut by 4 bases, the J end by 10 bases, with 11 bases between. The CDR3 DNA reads TGTGCCAGCAGTTACCCCGGGACACCCCAGCATTTT. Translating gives CASSYPGTPQHF.

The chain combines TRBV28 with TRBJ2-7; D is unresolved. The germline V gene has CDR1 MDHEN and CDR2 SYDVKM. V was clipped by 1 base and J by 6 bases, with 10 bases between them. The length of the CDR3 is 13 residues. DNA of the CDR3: TGTGCCAGCAGTTTATCCTACTTTGGCGAGCAGTACTTC. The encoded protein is CASSLSYFGEQYF.

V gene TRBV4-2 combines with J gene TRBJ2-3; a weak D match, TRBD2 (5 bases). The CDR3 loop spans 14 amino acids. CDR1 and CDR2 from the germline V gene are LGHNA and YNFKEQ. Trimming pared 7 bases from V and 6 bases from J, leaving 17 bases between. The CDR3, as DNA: TGTGCCAGCATCCAGAGGGCCGGGGTGGATACGCAGTATTTT. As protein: CASIQRAGVDTQYF.

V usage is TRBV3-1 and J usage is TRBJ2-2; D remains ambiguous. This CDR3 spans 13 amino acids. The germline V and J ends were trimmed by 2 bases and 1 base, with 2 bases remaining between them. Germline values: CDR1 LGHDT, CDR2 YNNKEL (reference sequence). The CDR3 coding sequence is TGTGCCAGCAGCCAACTGAACACCGGGGAGCTGTTTTTT. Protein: CASSQLNTGELFF.

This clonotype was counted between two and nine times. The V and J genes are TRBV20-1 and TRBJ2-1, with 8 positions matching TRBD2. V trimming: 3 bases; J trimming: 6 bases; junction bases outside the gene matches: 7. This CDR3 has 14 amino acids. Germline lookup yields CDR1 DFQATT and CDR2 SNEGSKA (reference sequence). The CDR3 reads CSAREPSGSNEQFF. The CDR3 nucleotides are TGCAGTGCTAGGGAGCCCAGCGGGAGCAATGAGCAGTTCTTC.

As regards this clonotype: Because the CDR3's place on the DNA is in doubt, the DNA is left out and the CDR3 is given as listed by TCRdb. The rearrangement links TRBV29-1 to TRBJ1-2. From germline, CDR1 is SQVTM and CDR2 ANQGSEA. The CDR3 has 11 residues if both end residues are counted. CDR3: CSTGFGNGYTF.

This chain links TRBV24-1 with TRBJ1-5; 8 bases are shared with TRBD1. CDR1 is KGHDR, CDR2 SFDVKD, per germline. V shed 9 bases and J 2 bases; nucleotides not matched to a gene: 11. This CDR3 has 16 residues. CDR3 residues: CATPGGRGHCNQPQHF. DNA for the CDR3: TGTGCCACCCCCGGGGGCAGGGGGCACTGCAATCAGCCCCAGCATTTT.

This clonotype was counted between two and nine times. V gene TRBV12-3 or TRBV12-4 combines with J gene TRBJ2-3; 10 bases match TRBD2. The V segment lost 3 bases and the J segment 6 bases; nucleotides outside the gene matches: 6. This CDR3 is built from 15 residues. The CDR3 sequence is CASSLSSGSSDTQYF. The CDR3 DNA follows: TGTGCCAGCAGTTTGTCTAGCGGGAGTTCTGATACGCAGTATTTT.

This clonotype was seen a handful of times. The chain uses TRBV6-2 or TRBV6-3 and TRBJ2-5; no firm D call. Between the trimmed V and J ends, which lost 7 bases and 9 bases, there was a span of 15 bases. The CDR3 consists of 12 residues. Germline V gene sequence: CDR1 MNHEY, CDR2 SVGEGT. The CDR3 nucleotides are TGTGCCAGCAACCCACCTAAGTCGGCCCAGTACTTC. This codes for CASNPPKSAQYF.

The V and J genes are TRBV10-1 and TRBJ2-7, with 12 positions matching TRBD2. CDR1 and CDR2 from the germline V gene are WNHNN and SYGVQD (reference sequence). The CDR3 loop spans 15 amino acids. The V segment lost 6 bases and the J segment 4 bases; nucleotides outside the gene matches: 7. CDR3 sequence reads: CASSGAGLAGYEQYF. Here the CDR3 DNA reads TGCGCCAGCAGCGGAGCCGGACTAGCGGGGTACGAGCAGTACTTC.

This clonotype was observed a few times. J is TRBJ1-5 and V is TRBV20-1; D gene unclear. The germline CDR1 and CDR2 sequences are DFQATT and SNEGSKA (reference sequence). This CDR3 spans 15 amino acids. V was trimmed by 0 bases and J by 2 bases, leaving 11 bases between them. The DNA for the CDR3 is TGCAGTGCTAGAGAGGGCTATTTCGGCAATCAGCCCCAGCATTTT. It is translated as CSAREGYFGNQPQHF.